This TCR beta chain was found in a study of radiotherapy plus CTLA-4 blockade in lung cancer. Study as a whole: Patients showed objective responses in roughly 18% of cases and disease control in 31%.

Overall study findings and caveats: Blood saw expansion of tumor-derived TCR clones after radiotherapy plus ipilimumab. Early blood T cell clone dynamics, with interferon-beta, were reported to best predict response.

Patients had chemo-refractory metastatic non-small-cell lung cancer and received focal radiation plus CTLA-4 blockade that used ipilimumab. The table came from immunoSEQ multiplex PCR; TCRdb's copy has only in-frame clones and leaves some out. Of over 60,000 clones in the sample, around 90% were seen once. As concerns this clone: No antigen is known for it.

The clonotype comes from a human donor with non-small cell lung cancer that progressed on radiotherapy plus ipilimumab. Sequencing was performed on peripheral blood, taken from a patient treated with radiotherapy plus ipilimumab.

The CDR3 DNA follows: TGTGCTAGTGGCGTGTCGGGCGGTAGGTCCCTGTCCTACAATGAGCAGTTCTTC. It translates to CASGVSGGRSLSYNEQFF. The chain joins TRBV12-5 to TRBJ2-1; no reliable D call. Trimming took 6 bases from V and 1 from J, leaving 22 bases between them. This CDR3 comprises 18 residues. Germline loops: CDR1 LGHNT, CDR2 FRNRAP.